This TCR beta chain is drawn from a study of shared T cell receptors in the human thymus. In germline, CDR1 is LGHNA, CDR2 YSLEER. The CDR3 is 17 amino acids. V lost 0 bases, J lost 2 bases, and 10 bases stayed unmatched. Only in-frame clones appear in the TCRdb table, and some are missing; sequencing was by immunoSEQ multiplex PCR. Seen here are hundreds of thousands of clones, around 87% observed once, and the top ten hold about 0.0094%. The same sample was also studied in work on human thymus T cells. That investigation notes: Congenital heart defects were the reason for the corrective surgery that the donors, healthy Finnish infants, were having. Thymus was obtained from resections taken during corrective heart surgery.

Sequencing was done on a sample of thymocytes. The receptor's source is a boy in the first two years of life with a congenital heart defect. The chain links TRBV4-3 to TRBJ2-7, with 7 positions matching TRBD1. The CDR3 nucleotides read TGCGCCAGCAGCCAAGATAGGACAGGCGGCCCGACCTACGAGCAGTACTTC. Translation: CASSQDRTGGPTYEQYF.